This T cell receptor (beta chain) was retrieved from a study of blood T cell repertoires in COVID-19. Overall study: Sample material is recorded as cDNA or gDNA derived from T cells, B-cell-depleted T cells, or PBMCs.

Sequencing was performed with immunoSEQ multiplex PCR; in TCRdb, only in-frame clones are kept and a portion is missing. Of tens of thousands of clones listed, roughly 80% are singletons. The CDR3 sequence is 16 residues long. Trimming removed 4 bases from V and 7 bases from J; junction bases left unmatched: 6. Germline assignment: CDR1 MNHEY and CDR2 SMNVEV (reference sequence). This clone was seen once. The sequenced sample was peripheral blood. This clonotype was obtained from a human donor in a cohort sampled during active COVID-19. The rearrangement uses TRBV27 and TRBJ2-5; 16 nucleotides match TRBD2. The CDR3 reads CASSSGTSGGAGTQYF. In nucleotides, the CDR3 is TGTGCCAGCAGTTCCGGGACTAGCGGGGGGGCAGGGACCCAGTACTTC.